A selection of T cell receptor beta chains follows, all from one sample in a study of PD-1 blockade in classical Hodgkin lymphoma. Only in-frame clones appear in the TCRdb table, and some are missing; sequencing was by immunoSEQ multiplex PCR. The data contain around 14,000 clones, just under 80% of them singletons. The specimen was peripheral blood mononuclear cells (PBMCs), collected before the second cycle of nivolumab. These receptors were taken from a human donor with classical Hodgkin lymphoma. Both conserved end residues are part of each CDR3. The D gene is left open where the match is weak. Clone size is not always given. Where it is, it says once, few, many or a class for expanded clones.

J	D	V	size	CDR3	DNA
TRBJ2-1	TRBD2	TRBV4-3	.	CASSQDFAGGVDEQFF	TGCGCCAGCAGCCAAGATTTCGCGGGGGGTGTCGATGAGCAGTTCTTC
TRBJ2-7	.	TRBV7-7	few	CASSFLQGYEQYF	TGTGCTAGCAGTTTCTTACAGGGCTACGAGCAGTACTTC
TRBJ1-2	.	TRBV9	.	CASSVGQNYGYTF	TGTGCCAGCAGCGTAGGGCAGAACTATGGCTACACCTTC
TRBJ2-7	.	TRBV7-8	.	CASSTRGTAAPVGQYF	TGTGCCAGCAGCACCCGCGGGACAGCCGCCCCCGTCGGGCAGTACTTC
TRBJ2-1	TRBD2	TRBV5-1	.	CASSLAMTGGSSEQFF	TGCGCCAGCAGCTTGGCCATGACGGGGGGTAGTAGTGAGCAGTTCTTC
TRBJ2-7	.	TRBV29-1	.	CSVVDGPDEQYF	TGCAGCGTTGTCGACGGTCCCGACGAGCAGTACTTC
TRBJ1-6	.	TRBV4-1	.	CASSPRASSVNSPLHF	TGCGCCAGCAGCCCAAGAGCCAGCTCTGTTAATTCACCCCTCCACTTT
TRBJ2-1	.	TRBV4-1	few	CASRFVPETQFF	TGCGCCAGCAGATTCGTCCCGGAGACGCAGTTCTTC
TRBJ2-2	.	TRBV7-9	few	CASSLGAVGWLFF	TGTGCCAGCAGCTTAGGAGCGGTCGGATGGCTGTTTTTT
TRBJ2-3	.	TRBV18	.	CASSPWGGAPPDTQYF	TGTGCCAGCTCACCATGGGGGGGGGCCCCCCCAGATACGCAGTATTTT
TRBJ2-3	.	TRBV29-1	.	CSVPRGINADTQYF	TGCAGCGTCCCCCGGGGTATAAACGCAGATACGCAGTATTTT